These 3 T cell receptor beta chains were sequenced from one sample in a study of T cells expressing NK-cell markers. Reanalyzing the 5' RACE reads, TCRdb keeps one entry per CDR3 protein, without DNA. The sample has 200,000 to 300,000 distinct CDR3 sequences. Source material: blood T cells: a sorted CD56 or NKG2C T cell subset, CD4+ or CD8+ T cells, or bulk PBMC T cells (not recorded which). These receptors were taken from a man between 18 and 35 years old in good health.

The rearrangement uses TRBV29-1 and TRBJ1-2; no DNA is available, so the TRBD1 call from TCRdb remains unchecked. This CDR3 is built from 13 residues. Germline V lookup: CDR1 SQVTM, CDR2 ANQGSEA. CDR3: CSVDGDRVAGYTF.

The V gene is TRBV7-7, the J gene TRBJ2-5; there is no DNA to check the TCRdb D call of TRBD1. The germline V gene has CDR1 SSHAT and CDR2 FNYEAQ (reference sequence). This CDR3 region has 14 residues. CDR3 sequence reads: CASSLTGIWETQYF. The full variable domain, its missing parts supplied by reference TRBV7-7 and TRBJ2-5, is GAGVSQSPRYKVTKRGQDVTLRCDPISSHATLYWYQQALGQGPEFLTYFNYEAQPDKSGLPSDRFSAERPEGSISTLTIQRTEQRDSAMYRCASSLTGIWETQYFGPGTRLLVL.

The genes are TRBV7-6 and TRBJ2-1; the TRBD2 assignment by TCRdb is unverifiable without DNA. This CDR3 is built from 16 residues. CDR1 and CDR2 (germline): SGHVS, FNYEAQ. CDR3 loop: CASSHLTSGGPNEQFF.